The 14 T cell receptor beta chains listed next were all sequenced from one sample in a study of blood T cell repertoires in COVID-19. Here immunoSEQ multiplex PCR was the method, and the copy in TCRdb shows in-frame clones only, minus some. The sample has around 130,000 clones, 80% to 90% seen once. Sequencing input: peripheral blood. Receptors were obtained from a man in his 70s with active or convalescent COVID-19.

The V call is TRBV18, the J call TRBJ2-7; TRBD1 agrees at 12 bases. From germline, CDR1 is KGHSH and CDR2 LQKENI. The ends lost 3 bases at V and 4 bases at J; junction bases unmatched: 4. This CDR3 spans 15 amino acids. The CDR3 nucleotides read TGTGCCAGCTCACCCGGGACAGGGGGCTCGTACGAGCAGTACTTC. Its protein product is CASSPGTGGSYEQYF.

This chain links TRBV7-9 with TRBJ2-1, with 11 bases that match TRBD1. The CDR3 is 14 amino acids. Trimming at V came to 7 bases and at J to 6 bases, leaving 5 bases not matched to a gene. Germline CDR1 is SEHNR and CDR2 is FQNEAQ (reference sequence). CDR3 coding DNA: TGTGCCAGCAACGAGGGACAGGGGGGCAATGAGCAGTTCTTC. This encodes CASNEGQGGNEQFF.

The chain carries TRBV18 and TRBJ1-2; D uncertain. With 3 bases removed from V and 0 bases from J, the gap between germline ends came to 20 bases. Germline CDR1 is KGHSH and CDR2 is LQKENI. CDR3 size: 18 residues. CDR3 sequence (DNA): TGTGCCAGCTCACCGCCGGGTCTCTCCCAGTGGTCTAACTATGGCTACACCTTC. This translates into CASSPPGLSQWSNYGYTF. Together with reference TRBV18 and TRBJ1-2, the CDR3 gives the full variable domain: NAGVMQNPRHLVRRRGQEARLRCSPMKGHSHVYWYRQLPEEGLKFMVYLQKENIIDESGMPKERFSAEFPKEGPSILRIQQVVRGDSAAYFCASSPPGLSQWSNYGYTFGSGTRLTVV.

The rearrangement joins TRBV7-8 to TRBJ2-6; the D gene is possibly TRBD1 (6 bases). The CDR3 contains 18 residues. Germline assignment: CDR1 SGHVS and CDR2 FQNEAQ. With 5 bases removed from V and 0 bases from J, the gap between germline ends came to 17 bases. The DNA of the CDR3 is TGTGCCAGCAGCCGTAAACAGGGACCAAACTCTGGGGCCAACGTCCTGACTTTC. Translating gives CASSRKQGPNSGANVLTF.

The genes are TRBV30 and TRBJ2-7, with D possibly matching TRBD1 (5 bases). Trimming pared 3 bases from V and 0 bases from J, leaving 9 bases between. Per germline, CDR1 GTSNPN and CDR2 SVGIG (reference sequence). The CDR3 has 13 amino acids. The CDR3 is CAWRGAVSYEQYF. The CDR3 coding sequence is TGTGCCTGGAGAGGGGCAGTCTCCTACGAGCAGTACTTC.

This rearrangement joins TRBV28 to TRBJ2-1; D perhaps matches TRBD2 (5 bases). Germline-derived CDR1 and CDR2 are MDHEN and SYDVKM. CDR3 length: 14 residues. Deletions cut 2 bases from V and 15 bases from J, with 20 bases between. DNA for the CDR3: TGTGCCAGCAGTTTAAAGACTAACCCGCCCGTAGGGTTCTTC. It encodes CASSLKTNPPVGFF.

The CDR3 here is CASSSGQDHSYNSPLHF. The CDR3 DNA sequence: TGCGCCAGCAGCTCAGGACAGGACCACTCCTATAATTCACCCCTCCACTTT. V usage is TRBV5-1 and J usage is TRBJ1-6; 7 bases fit TRBD1. CDR1 is SGHRS and CDR2 is YFSETQ in the germline V gene. With V trimmed by 3 bases and J by 0 bases, 6 bases remained unmatched. The CDR3 is 17 residues long.

The chain combines TRBV15 with TRBJ2-1, with D possibly TRBD1 on 5 matching bases. V gave up 0 bases and J gave up 4 bases, with 10 bases separating them. The CDR3 totals 15 residues. Germline assignment: CDR1 LNHNV and CDR2 YYDKDF (reference sequence). This CDR3 is CATSRDDSLYNEQFF. The CDR3 coding sequence is TGTGCCACCAGCAGAGACGACAGCCTTTACAATGAGCAGTTCTTC.

The chain employs TRBV6-5 and TRBJ2-3; 12 nucleotides align to TRBD1. From germline, CDR1 is MNHEY and CDR2 SVGAGI. Germline trimming cut 4 bases from V and 6 bases from J; bases unmatched to any gene: 8. This CDR3 region has 16 residues. The CDR3 spells CASSFTGTGGADTQYF. CDR3 nucleotides: TGTGCCAGCAGTTTCACCGGGACAGGGGGCGCGGATACGCAGTATTTT.

V gene TRBV10-1 combines with J gene TRBJ1-6; D remains ambiguous. The CDR3 runs to 14 residues. Germline loops: CDR1 WNHNN, CDR2 SYGVQD (reference sequence). The germline V and J ends were trimmed by 6 bases and 10 bases, with 16 bases remaining between them. Here the CDR3 reads CASSGGAAGSPLHF. The CDR3 DNA follows: TGCGCCAGCAGCGGAGGAGCCGCGGGGTCACCCCTCCACTTT.

The CDR3 sequence is CASSRDRDIQPQHF. In nucleotides, the CDR3 is TGTGCCAGCAGCCGGGACAGGGACATCCAGCCCCAGCATTTT. The chain recombines TRBV6-5 with TRBJ1-5; 9 bases are a match to TRBD1. The length of the CDR3 is 14 residues. Per germline, CDR1 MNHEY and CDR2 SVGAGI. V lost 6 bases to trimming and J lost 7 bases; unmatched junction nucleotides: 7.

The genes are TRBV5-5 and TRBJ1-5; TRBD1 agrees at 7 bases. Germline CDR1 reads SGHKS; CDR2 reads YYEKEE (reference sequence). This CDR3 contains 16 residues. Trimming took 2 bases from V and 7 from J; bases not matched to a gene: 12. The CDR3 region is CASSFSLTGTGQPQHF. In nucleotides, the CDR3 is TGTGCCAGCAGCTTCTCGCTGACAGGGACGGGGCAGCCCCAGCATTTT.

The V and J genes are TRBV27 and TRBJ2-5; TRBD2 is a possible D gene (6 bases). Germline lookup yields CDR1 MNHEY and CDR2 SMNVEV (reference sequence). V was pared by 5 bases and J by 2 bases, with 9 bases between. The CDR3 loop spans 13 amino acids. Written as DNA, the CDR3 is TGTGCCAGCAGTGTCGGGACTCAAGAGACCCAGTACTTC. Translated, it gives CASSVGTQETQYF.

This chain joins TRBV29-1 and TRBJ2-3; D remains ambiguous. The germline gives CDR1 SQVTM, CDR2 ANQGSEA. CDR3 length equals 14 residues. With 4 bases removed from V and 2 bases from J, the gap between germline ends came to 13 bases. CDR3 sequence: CSVVRNPVTDTQYF. CDR3 DNA: TGCAGCGTTGTTCGAAACCCGGTCACAGATACGCAGTATTTT.